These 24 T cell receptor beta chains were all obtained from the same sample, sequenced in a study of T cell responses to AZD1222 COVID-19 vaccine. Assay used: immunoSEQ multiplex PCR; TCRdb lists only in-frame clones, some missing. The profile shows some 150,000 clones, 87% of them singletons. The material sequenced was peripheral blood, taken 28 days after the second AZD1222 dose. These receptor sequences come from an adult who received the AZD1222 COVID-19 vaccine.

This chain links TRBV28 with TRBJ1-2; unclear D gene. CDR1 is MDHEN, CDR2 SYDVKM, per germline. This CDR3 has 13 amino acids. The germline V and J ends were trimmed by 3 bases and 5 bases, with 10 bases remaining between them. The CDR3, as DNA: TGTGCCAGCAGTTTTTCAGGAGGATATGGCTACACCTTC. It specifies CASSFSGGYGYTF.

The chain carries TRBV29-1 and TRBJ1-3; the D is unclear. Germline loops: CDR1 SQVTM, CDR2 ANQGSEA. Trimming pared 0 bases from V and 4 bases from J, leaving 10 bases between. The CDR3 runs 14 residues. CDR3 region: CSVEEGRAGNTIYF. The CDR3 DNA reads TGCAGCGTTGAAGAGGGCAGAGCGGGAAACACCATATATTTT.

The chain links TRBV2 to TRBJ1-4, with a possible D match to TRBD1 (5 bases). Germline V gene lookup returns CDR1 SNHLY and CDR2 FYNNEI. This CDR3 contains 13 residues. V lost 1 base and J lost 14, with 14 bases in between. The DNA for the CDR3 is TGTGCCAGCAGTGAAGGGGGGAGGGCGCGGCTGTTTTTT. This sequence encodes CASSEGGRARLFF.

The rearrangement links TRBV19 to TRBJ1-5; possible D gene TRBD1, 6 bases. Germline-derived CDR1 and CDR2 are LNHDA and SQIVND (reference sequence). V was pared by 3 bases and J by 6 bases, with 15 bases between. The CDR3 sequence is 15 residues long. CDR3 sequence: CASSMGAGRGQPQHF. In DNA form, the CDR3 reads TGTGCCAGTAGTATGGGGGCGGGGAGAGGTCAGCCCCAGCATTTT.

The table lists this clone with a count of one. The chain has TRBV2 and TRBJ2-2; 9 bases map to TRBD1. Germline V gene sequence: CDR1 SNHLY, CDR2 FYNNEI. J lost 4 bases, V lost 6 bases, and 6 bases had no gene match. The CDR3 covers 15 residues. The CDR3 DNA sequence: TGTGCCAGCAGACCCGGGACAGGGCTCACCGGGGAGCTGTTTTTT. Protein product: CASRPGTGLTGELFF.

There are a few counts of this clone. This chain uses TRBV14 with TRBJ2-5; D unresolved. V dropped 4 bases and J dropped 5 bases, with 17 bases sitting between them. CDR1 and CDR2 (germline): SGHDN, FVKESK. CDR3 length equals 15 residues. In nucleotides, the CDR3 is TGTGCCAGCAGCCCAGGAGAGCGAAATCGGGAGACCCAGTACTTC. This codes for CASSPGERNRETQYF.

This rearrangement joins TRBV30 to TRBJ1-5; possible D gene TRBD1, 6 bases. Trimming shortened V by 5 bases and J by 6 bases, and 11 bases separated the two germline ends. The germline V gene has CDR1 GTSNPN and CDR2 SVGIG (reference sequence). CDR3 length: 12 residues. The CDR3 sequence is CAWSTGLQPQHF. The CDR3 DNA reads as TGTGCCTGGTCTACAGGGCTTCAGCCCCAGCATTTT.

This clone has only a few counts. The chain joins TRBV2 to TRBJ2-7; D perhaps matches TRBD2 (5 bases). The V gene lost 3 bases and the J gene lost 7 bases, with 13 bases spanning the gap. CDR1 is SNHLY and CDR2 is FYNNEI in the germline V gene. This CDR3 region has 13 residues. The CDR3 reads CASSDQVEGEQYF. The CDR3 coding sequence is TGTGCCAGCAGTGACCAGGTCGAGGGTGAGCAGTACTTC.

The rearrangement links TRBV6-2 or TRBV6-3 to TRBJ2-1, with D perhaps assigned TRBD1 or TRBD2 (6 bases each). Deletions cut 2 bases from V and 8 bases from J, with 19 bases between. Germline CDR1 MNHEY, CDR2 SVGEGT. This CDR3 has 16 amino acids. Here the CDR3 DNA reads TGTGCCAGCAGTTACGATGTCCGGGGGCGACCGGATGAGCAGTTCTTC. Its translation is CASSYDVRGRPDEQFF.

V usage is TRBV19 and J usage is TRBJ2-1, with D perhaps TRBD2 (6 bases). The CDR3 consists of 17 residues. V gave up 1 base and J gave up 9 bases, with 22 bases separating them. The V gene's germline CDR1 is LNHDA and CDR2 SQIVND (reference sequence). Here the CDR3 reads CASSIAQMSGQFIEQFF. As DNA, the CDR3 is TGTGCCAGTAGTATAGCTCAGATGAGCGGGCAATTCATTGAGCAGTTCTTC.

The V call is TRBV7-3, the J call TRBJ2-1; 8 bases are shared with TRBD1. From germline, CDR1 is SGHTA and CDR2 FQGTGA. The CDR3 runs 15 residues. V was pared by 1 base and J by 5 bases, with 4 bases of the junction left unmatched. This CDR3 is CASSLRGQGNNEQFF. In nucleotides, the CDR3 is TGTGCCAGCAGCTTAAGAGGACAGGGAAACAATGAGCAGTTCTTC.

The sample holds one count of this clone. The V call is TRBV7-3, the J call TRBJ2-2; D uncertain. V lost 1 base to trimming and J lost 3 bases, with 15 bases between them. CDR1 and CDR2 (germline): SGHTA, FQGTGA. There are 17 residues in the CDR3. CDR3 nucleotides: TGTGCCAGCAGCTTAAGAGCGCGTGATTCGGACACCGGGGAGCTGTTTTTT. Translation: CASSLRARDSDTGELFF. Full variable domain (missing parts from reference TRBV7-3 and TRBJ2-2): GAGVSQTPSNKVTEKGKYVELRCDPISGHTALYWYRQSLGQGPEFLIYFQGTGAADDSGLPNDRFFAVRPEGSVSTLKIQRTERGDSAVYLCASSLRARDSDTGELFFGEGSRLTVL.

This chain's CDR3 is CASRRDSNQPQHF. The CDR3 region has the DNA TGTGCCAGCCGCCGGGACAGCAATCAGCCCCAGCATTTT. The chain carries TRBV2 and TRBJ1-5; a weak D match, TRBD1 (5 bases). Looked up from germline, CDR1 is SNHLY and CDR2 is FYNNEI. The ends were cut back, 8 bases at V and 1 base at J, with 9 bases in the middle. The CDR3 sequence is 13 residues long.

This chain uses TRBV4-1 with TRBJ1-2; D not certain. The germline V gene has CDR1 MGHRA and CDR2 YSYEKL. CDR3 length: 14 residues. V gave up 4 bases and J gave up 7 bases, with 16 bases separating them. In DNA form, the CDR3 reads TGCGCCAGCAGCCGAGACATGCGTCTTGGTGGCTACACCTTC. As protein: CASSRDMRLGGYTF.

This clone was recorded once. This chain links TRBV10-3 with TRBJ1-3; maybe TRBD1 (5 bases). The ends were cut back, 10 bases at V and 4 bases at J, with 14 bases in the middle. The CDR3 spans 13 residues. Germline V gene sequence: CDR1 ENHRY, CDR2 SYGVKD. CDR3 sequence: CATRDFKGNTIYF. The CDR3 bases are TGTGCCACCCGGGACTTTAAGGGAAACACCATATATTTT.

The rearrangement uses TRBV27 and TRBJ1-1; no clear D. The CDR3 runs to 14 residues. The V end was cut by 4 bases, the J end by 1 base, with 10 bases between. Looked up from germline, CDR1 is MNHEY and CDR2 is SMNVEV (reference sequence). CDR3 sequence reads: CASSSRRTNTEAFF. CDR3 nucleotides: TGTGCCAGCAGTTCGAGACGGACGAACACTGAAGCTTTCTTT.

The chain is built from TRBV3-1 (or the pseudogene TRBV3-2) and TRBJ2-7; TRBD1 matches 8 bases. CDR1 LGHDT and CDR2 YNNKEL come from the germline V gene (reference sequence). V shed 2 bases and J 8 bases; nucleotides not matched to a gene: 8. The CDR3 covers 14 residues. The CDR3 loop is CASSQPGQDSKQYF. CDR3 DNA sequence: TGTGCCAGCAGCCAACCGGGACAGGACTCGAAGCAGTACTTC.

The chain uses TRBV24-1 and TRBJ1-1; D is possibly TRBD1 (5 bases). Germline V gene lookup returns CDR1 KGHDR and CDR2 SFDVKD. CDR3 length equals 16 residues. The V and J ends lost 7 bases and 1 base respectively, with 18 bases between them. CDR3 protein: CATSPHPGPGNTEAFF. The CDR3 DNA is TGTGCCACCAGCCCACACCCGGGGCCCGGGAACACTGAAGCTTTCTTT.

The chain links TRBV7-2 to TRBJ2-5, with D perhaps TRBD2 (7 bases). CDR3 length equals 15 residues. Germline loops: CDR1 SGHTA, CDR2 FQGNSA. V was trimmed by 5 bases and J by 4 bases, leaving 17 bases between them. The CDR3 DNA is TGTGCCAGCAGCGCCCCCCCGGGGGGCGGAGAGACCCAGTACTTC. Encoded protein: CASSAPPGGGETQYF.

The CDR3 bases are TGCGCCAGCAGCCGAGGAGGGGGATCCTCGAACACCGGGGAGCTGTTTTTT. The encoded protein is CASSRGGGSSNTGELFF. The rearrangement uses TRBV5-1 and TRBJ2-2; D possibly matches TRBD1 or TRBD2 (6 bases each). V was clipped by 4 bases and J by 0 bases, with 16 bases between them. CDR3 length equals 17 residues. Per germline, CDR1 SGHRS and CDR2 YFSETQ.

For the CDR3, the DNA is TGTGCCAGCAGCCAAGTTCAGGGAATGAAGGAGCAGTACTTC. Translation: CASSQVQGMKEQYF. The chain couples TRBV14 to TRBJ2-7, with a tentative D call TRBD1 (5 bases). V gave up 1 base and J gave up 7 bases, with 14 bases separating them. Germline CDR1 is SGHDN and CDR2 is FVKESK. CDR3 length: 14 amino acids.

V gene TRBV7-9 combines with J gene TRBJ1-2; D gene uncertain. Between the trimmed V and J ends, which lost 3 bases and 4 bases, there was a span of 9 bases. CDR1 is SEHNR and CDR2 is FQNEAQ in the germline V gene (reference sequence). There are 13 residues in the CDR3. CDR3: CASSLGRGYGYTF. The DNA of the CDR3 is TGTGCCAGCAGCTTGGGCCGGGGCTATGGCTACACCTTC.

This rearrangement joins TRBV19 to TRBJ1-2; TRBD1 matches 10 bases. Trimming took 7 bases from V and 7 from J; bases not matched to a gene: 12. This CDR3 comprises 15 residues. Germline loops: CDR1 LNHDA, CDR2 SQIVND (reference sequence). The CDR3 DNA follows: TGTGCCAGTAATGCCCGGGACAGGGGATTATCTGGCTACACCTTC. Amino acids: CASNARDRGLSGYTF.

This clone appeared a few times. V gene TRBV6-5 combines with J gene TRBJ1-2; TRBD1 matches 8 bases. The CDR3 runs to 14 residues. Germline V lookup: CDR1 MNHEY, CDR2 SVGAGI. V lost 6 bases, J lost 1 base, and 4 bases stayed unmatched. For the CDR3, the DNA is TGTGCCAGCAGGAAGGACAGGGATAACTATGGCTACACCTTC. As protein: CASRKDRDNYGYTF.